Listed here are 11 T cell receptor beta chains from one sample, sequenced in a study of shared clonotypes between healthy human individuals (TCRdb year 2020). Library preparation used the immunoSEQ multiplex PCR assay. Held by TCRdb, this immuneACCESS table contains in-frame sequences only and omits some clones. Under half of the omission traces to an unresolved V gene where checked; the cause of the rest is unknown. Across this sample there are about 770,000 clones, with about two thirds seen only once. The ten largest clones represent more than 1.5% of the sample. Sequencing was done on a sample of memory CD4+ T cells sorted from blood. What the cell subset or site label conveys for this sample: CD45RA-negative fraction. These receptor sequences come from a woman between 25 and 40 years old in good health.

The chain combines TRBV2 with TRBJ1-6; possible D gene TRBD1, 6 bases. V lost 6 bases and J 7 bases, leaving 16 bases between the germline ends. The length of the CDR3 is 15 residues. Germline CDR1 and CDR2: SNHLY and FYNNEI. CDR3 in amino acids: CASRPRDTRNSPLHF. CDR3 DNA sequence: TGTGCCAGCAGGCCCCGGGACACCAGGAATTCACCCCTCCACTTT.

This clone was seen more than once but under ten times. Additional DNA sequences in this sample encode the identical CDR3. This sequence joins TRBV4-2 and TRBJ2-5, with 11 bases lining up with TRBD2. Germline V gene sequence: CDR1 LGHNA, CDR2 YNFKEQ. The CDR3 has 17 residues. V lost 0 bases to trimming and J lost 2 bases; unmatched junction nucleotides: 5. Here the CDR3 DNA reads TGTGCCAGCAGCCAAGATCTCCTAGCGGGAGGACAAGAGACCCAGTACTTC. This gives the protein CASSQDLLAGGQETQYF.

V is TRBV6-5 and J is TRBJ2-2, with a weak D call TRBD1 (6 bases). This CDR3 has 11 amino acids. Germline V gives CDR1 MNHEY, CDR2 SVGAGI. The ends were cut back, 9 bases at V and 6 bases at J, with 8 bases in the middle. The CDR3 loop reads CASEGAGELFF. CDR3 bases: TGTGCCAGTGAGGGGGCCGGGGAGCTGTTTTTT.

CDR3 loop: CASSLDQGMDEQFF. The CDR3 bases are TGTGCCAGCAGCTTAGATCAGGGAATGGATGAGCAGTTCTTC. This chain connects TRBV11-3 to TRBJ2-1; D possibly corresponds to TRBD1 (5 bases). Germline V gene sequence: CDR1 SGHNT, CDR2 YENEEA. Trimming stripped 0 bases from V and 8 bases from J, with 11 bases between. The CDR3 extends over 14 amino acids.

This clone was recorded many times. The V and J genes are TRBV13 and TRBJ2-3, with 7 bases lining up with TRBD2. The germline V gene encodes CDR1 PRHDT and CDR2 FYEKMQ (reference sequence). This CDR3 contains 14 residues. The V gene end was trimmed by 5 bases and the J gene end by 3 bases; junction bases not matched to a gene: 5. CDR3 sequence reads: CASSRGDRTDTQYF. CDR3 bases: TGTGCCAGCAGCCGGGGGGACCGAACAGATACGCAGTATTTT.

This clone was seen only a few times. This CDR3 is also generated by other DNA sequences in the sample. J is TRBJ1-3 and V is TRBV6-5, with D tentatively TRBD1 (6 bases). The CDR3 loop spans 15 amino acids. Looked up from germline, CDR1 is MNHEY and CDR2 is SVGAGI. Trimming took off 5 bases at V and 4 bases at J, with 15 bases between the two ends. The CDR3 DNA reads TGTGCCAGCAGTACTACAGGGTCTTCGGGAAACACCATATATTTT. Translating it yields CASSTTGSSGNTIYF.

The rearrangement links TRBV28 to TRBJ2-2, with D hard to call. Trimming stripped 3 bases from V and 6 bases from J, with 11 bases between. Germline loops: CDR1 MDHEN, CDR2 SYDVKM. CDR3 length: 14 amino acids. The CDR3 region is CASSFGQVAGELFF. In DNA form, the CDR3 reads TGTGCCAGCAGTTTTGGGCAGGTCGCCGGGGAGCTGTTTTTT.

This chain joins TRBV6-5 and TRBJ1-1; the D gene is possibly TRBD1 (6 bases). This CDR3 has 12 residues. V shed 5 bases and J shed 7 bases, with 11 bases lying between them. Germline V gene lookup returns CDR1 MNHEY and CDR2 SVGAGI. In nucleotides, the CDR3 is TGTGCCAGCAGTACAGGGTCGAGTGAAGCTTTCTTT. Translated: CASSTGSSEAFF.

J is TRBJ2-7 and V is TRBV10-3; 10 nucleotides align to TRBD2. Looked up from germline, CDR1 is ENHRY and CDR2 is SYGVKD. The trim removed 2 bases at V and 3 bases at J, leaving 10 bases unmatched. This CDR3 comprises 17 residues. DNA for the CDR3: TGTGCCATCAGTGAGAAGGGCCTAGCGGGAGCTCGCTACGAGCAGTACTTC. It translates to CAISEKGLAGARYEQYF.

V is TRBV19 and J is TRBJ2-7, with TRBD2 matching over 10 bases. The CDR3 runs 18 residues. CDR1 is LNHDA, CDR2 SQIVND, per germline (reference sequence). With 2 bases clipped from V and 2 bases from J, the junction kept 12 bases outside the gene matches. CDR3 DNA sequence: TGTGCCAGTAGTATAAAGGGTGGAGGACTAGCGGTACCCTACGAGCAGTACTTC. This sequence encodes CASSIKGGGLAVPYEQYF.

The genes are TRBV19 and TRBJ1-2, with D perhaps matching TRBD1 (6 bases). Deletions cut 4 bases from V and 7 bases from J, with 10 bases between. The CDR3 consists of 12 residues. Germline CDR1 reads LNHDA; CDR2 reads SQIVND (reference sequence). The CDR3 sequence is CASSTTGFGYTF. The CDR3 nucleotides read TGTGCCAGTAGTACCACAGGGTTTGGCTACACCTTC.